This T cell receptor beta chain was found in a study of PD-1 blockade in classical Hodgkin lymphoma. Whole-study results and caveats: Prior to therapy, complete responders displayed diversity much like that of newly diagnosed patients.

Each patient experienced a relapse that followed autologous stem cell transplantation, and brentuximab vedotin exposure varied. For this clone: The antigen is undetermined.

CDR1 and CDR2 from the germline V gene are SGHTS and YDEGEE. V was shortened by 9 bases and J by 3 bases, with 14 bases between the two germline ends. There are 13 residues in the CDR3. TCRdb's copy holds only in-frame clones and misses some; the assay was immunoSEQ multiplex PCR. The profile shows tens of thousands of clones, under 70% of them singletons. The TCR comes from a human donor with classical Hodgkin lymphoma. This specimen was peripheral blood mononuclear cells (PBMCs), taken at baseline. This chain links TRBV5-8 with TRBJ2-3; the D gene is possibly TRBD2 (5 bases). CDR3 loop: CATQEDLTDTQYF. CDR3 DNA sequence: TGTGCCACTCAGGAGGACCTAACAGATACGCAGTATTTT.